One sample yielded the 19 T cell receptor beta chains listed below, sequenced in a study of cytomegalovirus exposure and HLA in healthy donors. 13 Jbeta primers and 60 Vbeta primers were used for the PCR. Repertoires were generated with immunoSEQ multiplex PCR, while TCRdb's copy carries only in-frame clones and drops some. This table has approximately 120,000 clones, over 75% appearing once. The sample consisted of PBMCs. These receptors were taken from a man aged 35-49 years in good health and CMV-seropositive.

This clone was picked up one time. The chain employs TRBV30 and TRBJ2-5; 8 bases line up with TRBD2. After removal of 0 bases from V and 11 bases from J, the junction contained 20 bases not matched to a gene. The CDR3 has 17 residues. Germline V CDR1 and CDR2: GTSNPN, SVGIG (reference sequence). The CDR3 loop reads CAWSVRYGGALLGEQYF. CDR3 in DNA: TGTGCCTGGAGTGTACGGTACGGGGGGGCCTTGTTGGGGGAGCAGTACTTC. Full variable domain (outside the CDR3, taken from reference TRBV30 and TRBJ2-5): SQTIHQWPATLVQPVGSPLSLECTVEGTSNPNLYWYRQAAGRGLQLLFYSVGIGQISSEVPQNLSASRPQDRQFILSSKKLLLSDSGFYLCAWSVRYGGALLGEQYFGPGTRLLVL.

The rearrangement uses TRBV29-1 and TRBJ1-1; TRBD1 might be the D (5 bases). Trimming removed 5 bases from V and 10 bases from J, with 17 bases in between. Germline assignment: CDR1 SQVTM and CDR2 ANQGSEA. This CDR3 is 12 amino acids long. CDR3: CSVTSDTFGAFF. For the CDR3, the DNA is TGCAGCGTTACTTCGGACACCTTCGGAGCTTTCTTT. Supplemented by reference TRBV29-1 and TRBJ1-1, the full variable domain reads SAVISQKPSRDICQRGTSLTIQCQVDSQVTMMFWYRQQPGQSLTLIATANQGSEATYESGFVIDKFPISRPNLTFSTLTVSNMSPEDSSIYLCSVTSDTFGAFFGQGTRLTVV.

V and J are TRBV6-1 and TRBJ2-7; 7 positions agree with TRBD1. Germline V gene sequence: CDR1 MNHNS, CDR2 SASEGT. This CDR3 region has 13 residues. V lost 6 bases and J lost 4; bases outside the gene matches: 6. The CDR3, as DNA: TGTGCCAGCAGCCTCCAGGGGGTATACGAGCAGTACTTC. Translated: CASSLQGVYEQYF.

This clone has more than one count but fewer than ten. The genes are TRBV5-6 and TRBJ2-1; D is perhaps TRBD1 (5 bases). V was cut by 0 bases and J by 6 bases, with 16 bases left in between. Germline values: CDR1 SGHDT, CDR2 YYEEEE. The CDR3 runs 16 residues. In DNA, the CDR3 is TGTGCCAGCAGCTTGGAGGCAGGGTGGTTTCTCAATGAGCAGTTCTTC. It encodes CASSLEAGWFLNEQFF. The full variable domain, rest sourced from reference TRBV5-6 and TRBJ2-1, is DAGVTQSPTHLIKTRGQQVTLRCSPKSGHDTVSWYQQALGQGPQFIFQYYEEEERQRGNFPDRFSGHQFPNYSSELNVNALLLGDSALYLCASSLEAGWFLNEQFFGPGTRLTVL.

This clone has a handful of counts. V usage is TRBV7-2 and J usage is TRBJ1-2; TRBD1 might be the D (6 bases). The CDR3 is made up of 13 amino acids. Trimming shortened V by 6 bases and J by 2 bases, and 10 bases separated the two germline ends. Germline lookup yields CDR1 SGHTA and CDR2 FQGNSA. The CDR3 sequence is CASSTGQNYGYTF. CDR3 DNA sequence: TGTGCCAGCAGTACCGGACAGAACTATGGCTACACCTTC.

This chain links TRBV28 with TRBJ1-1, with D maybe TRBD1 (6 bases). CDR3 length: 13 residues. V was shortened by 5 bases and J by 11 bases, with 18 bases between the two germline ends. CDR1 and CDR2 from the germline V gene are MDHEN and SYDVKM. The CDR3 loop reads CASSRGKQGTAFF. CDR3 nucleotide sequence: TGTGCCAGCAGTAGGGGGAAGCAGGGAACGGCTTTCTTT.

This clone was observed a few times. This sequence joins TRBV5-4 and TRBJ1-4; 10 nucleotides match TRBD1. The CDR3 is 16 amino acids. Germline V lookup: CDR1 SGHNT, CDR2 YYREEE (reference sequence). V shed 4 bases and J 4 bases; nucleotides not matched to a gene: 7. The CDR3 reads CASSLRTGGRNEKLFF. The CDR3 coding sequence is TGTGCCAGCAGCCTTCGGACAGGGGGACGTAATGAAAAACTGTTTTTT.

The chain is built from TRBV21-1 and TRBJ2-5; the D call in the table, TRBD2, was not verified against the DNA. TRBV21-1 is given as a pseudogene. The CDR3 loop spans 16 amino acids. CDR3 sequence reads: CASSKGDSGDGETQYF. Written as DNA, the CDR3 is TGTGCCAGCAGCAAAGGGGATAGCGGGGATGGGGAGACCCAGTACTTC.

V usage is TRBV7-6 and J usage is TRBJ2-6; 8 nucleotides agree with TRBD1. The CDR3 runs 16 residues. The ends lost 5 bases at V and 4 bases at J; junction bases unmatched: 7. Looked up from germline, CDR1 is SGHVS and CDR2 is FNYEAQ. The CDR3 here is CASSRKDREGANVLTF. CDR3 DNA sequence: TGTGCCAGCAGCCGCAAGGACAGGGAGGGGGCCAACGTCCTGACTTTC.

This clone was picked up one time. CDR3 sequence (DNA): TGTGCCAGCAGCTTTGGACAGGGCTATGAGCAGTTCTTC. It specifies CASSFGQGYEQFF. The chain has TRBV7-3 and TRBJ2-1, with 8 bases lining up with TRBD1. The CDR3 spans 13 residues. CDR1 and CDR2 (germline): SGHTA, FQGTGA. The junction had 3 bases not matched to a gene; V was cut back by 3 bases and J by 8 bases.

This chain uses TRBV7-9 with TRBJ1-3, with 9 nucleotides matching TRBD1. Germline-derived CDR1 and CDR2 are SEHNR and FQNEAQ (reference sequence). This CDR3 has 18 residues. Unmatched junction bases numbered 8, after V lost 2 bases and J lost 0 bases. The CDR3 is CASSLLGTGRSSGNTIYF. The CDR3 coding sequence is TGTGCCAGCAGCTTACTGGGGACAGGGAGAAGCTCTGGAAACACCATATATTTT.

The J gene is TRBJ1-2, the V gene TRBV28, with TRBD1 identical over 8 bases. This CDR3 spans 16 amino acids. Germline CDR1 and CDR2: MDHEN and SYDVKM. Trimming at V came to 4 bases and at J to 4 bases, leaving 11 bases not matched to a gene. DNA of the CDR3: TGTGCCAGCAGTTCACGACAGGGGTCAAACCTCTATGGCTACACCTTC. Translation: CASSSRQGSNLYGYTF.

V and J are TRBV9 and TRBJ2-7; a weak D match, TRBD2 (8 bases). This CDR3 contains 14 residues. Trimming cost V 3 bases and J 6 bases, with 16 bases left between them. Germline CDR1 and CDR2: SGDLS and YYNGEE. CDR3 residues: CASSAGGTAREQYF. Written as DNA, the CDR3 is TGTGCCAGCAGCGCGGGAGGGACAGCACGCGAGCAGTACTTC.

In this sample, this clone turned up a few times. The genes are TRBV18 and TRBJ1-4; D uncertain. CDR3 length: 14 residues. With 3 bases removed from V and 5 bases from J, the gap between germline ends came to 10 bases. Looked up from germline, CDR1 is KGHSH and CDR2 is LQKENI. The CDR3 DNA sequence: TGTGCCAGCTCACCGGGTTCCGGGAATGAAAAACTGTTTTTT. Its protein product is CASSPGSGNEKLFF.

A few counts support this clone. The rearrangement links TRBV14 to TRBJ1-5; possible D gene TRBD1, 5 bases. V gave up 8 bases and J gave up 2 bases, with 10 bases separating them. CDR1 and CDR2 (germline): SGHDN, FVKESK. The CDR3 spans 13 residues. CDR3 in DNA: TGTGCCAGCTCCGGGGGGGGCAATCAGCCCCAGCATTTT. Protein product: CASSGGGNQPQHF.

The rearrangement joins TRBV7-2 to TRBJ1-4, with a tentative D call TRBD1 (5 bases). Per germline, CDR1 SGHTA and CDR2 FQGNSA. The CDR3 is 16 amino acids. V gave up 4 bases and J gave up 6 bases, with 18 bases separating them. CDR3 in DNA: TGTGCCAGCAGCTCTCAGACAGCGTCTGGAGATGAAAAACTGTTTTTT. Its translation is CASSSQTASGDEKLFF.

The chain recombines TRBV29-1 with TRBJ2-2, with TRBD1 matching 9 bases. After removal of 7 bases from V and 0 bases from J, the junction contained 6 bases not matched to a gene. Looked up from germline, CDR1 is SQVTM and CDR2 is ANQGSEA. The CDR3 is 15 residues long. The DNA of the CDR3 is TGCAGCGCGGGACAGGGAAGCGCGAACACCGGGGAGCTGTTTTTT. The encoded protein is CSAGQGSANTGELFF.

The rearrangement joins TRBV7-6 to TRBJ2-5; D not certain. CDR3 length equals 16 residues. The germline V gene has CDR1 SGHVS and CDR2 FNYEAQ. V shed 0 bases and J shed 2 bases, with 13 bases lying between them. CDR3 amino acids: CASSLASTAPQETQYF. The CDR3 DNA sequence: TGTGCCAGCAGCTTAGCGTCAACAGCTCCACAAGAGACCCAGTACTTC. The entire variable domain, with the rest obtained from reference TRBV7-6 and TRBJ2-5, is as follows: GAGVSQSPRYKVTKRGQDVALRCDPISGHVSLYWYRQALGQGPEFLTYFNYEAQQDKSGLPNDRFSAERPEGSISTLTIQRTEQRDSAMYRCASSLASTAPQETQYFGPGTRLLVL.

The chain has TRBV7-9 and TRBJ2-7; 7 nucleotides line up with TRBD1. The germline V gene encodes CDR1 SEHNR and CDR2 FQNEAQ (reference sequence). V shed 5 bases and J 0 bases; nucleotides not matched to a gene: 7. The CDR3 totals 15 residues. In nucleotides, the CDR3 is TGTGCCAGCAGCCGAAACAACAGGGGCTCCTACGAGCAGTACTTC. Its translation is CASSRNNRGSYEQYF.